This entry concerns a single T cell receptor (beta chain). This sample is part of a study of shared clonotypes between healthy human individuals. As defined, naive CD8 cells were CD45RO-negative and positively selected for CCR7, with terminally differentiated effector memory CD45RA+ cells excluded. Repertoires were generated with immunoSEQ multiplex PCR, while TCRdb's copy carries only in-frame clones and drops some. The table includes approximately 2,000,000 clones, 80% to 95% detected once. The ends lost 8 bases at V and 2 bases at J; junction bases unmatched: 11. This CDR3 is built from 16 residues. The germline gives CDR1 PRHDT, CDR2 FYEKMQ (reference sequence).

The chain couples TRBV13 to TRBJ2-3, with 9 bases aligning to TRBD2. This receptor was obtained from a man between 18 and 29 years old in good health. Some clones in this sample may be carry-over from other donors' samples. Sequenced material: naive CD8+ T cells from PBMCs. CDR3 bases: TGTGCCAGCTCCGAACTAACTAGCGGGTACACAGATACGCAGTATTTT. Its protein is CASSELTSGYTDTQYF.